Listed here is a single TCR beta chain. What antigen it recognizes has not been identified. Per-base quality was not reported, and no clone a single base away is much larger than it. The data originate from a study of PD-1 blockade in classical Hodgkin lymphoma (dated by TCRdb to about 2020). Concerning the study at large: Nivolumab dosing was 3 mg/kg intravenously every 2 weeks, continuing until either disease progression or unacceptable toxicity. To define a peripheral blood immune signature of response to PD-1 blockade in classical Hodgkin lymphoma, the study combined TCR beta sequencing with CyTOF.

The sample's time point, from its label and the paper: cycle 4 day 1 (C4D1), after around six weeks of nivolumab. Relapse after autologous stem cell transplantation had occurred in all trial patients, and cohorts A, B and C were distinguished by prior brentuximab vedotin exposure. The trial cohort comprised around 60 patients with relapsed/refractory classical Hodgkin lymphoma whose best overall responses were complete response, partial response or progressive disease. In the multi-cohort phase II CheckMate 205 trial, trial patients received single-agent nivolumab. An independent review committee assessed best overall response using the 2007 International Working Group response criteria. PBMCs from the trial were collected at three points: immediately before nivolumab initiation (C1D1), and during therapy at cycle 2 day 1 and cycle 4 day 1. Peripheral blood was collected in 8 mL Vacutainer Cell Preparation Tubes, from which PBMCs were isolated by centrifugation and then cryopreserved.

What the study reported, not specific to this receptor: Only a single clinical trial cohort was studied, and what caused the repertoire differences, possibly disease activity or prior therapy, remained undefined. Diversity was lower in patients who began nivolumab less than 1 year after ASCT, so these patients were left out of later analyses to avoid confounding by immune reconstitution. A significant rise by C4D1 was seen in CD4+ but not CD8+ TCR diversity (p=0.0027 vs p=0.16), with the rise being most apparent in complete responders (p=0.02). Among trial patients, those achieving complete response had baseline diversity similar to that of newly diagnosed patients, while diversity was significantly lower in partial responders and progressors. Baseline TCR diversity was reported as lower in newly diagnosed patients than in healthy donors, and lower still in relapsed/refractory patients.

The Qiagen DNeasy kit was used to extract genomic DNA from unsorted PBMCs and from the negatively selected CD4+ and CD8+ fractions. Using primers that anneal to V and J segments, immunoSEQ multiplex PCR amplified the TCR beta CDR3 regions. A synthetic immune receptor repertoire was used to minimize amplification bias, and any residual bias was removed computationally once sequencing was done. The authors' analysis ran thus. Repertoire diversity was quantified as the Shannon entropy index using custom Python scripts. Unsorted, CD4+ and CD8+ repertoires were examined separately, except in combined analyses, for which CD4+ and CD8+ sequences were merged in silico. Clonal expansion was defined as a frequency increase of at least 2-fold after treatment compared with C1D1, and clones undetected at baseline were assigned a pseudocount of 0.5. Clones with 0 or 1 copy at C1D1 were classified as singleton clones, and clones with 2 or more copies were classified as non-singleton clones. Clones expanded in unsorted samples were assigned a CD4+, CD8+ or unknown annotation through matching of protein sequences in sorted samples from the same patient. Wilcoxon tests on paired samples were used to test changes in diversity from C1D1 to C4D1. TCRdb provides this immuneACCESS table in a form limited to in-frame rearrangements. Some clones are lacking; in checked studies, under half of them reflect an unresolved V gene, and why the rest are absent is not known. The D gene and trimming were derived from the DNA, and the V and J assignments and clone size from that table. For this sample there are some 90,000 clones; 75% to 85% appear just once. The ten top clones hold over 15% of the sample.

CDR1 and CDR2 were assigned from the germline V gene (reference sequence) as GTSNPN and SVGIG. Spanning cysteine to phenylalanine, the CDR3 consists of 13 amino acids. Only CDR3 DNA remains: 39 bases, in frame from the first base. V is reduced by 3 bases and J by 5 bases, leaving a spacing of 10 bases between them. Sequences were derived from peripheral blood mononuclear cells (PBMCs), sampled before the fourth cycle of nivolumab. The sequence derives from a human donor with classical Hodgkin lymphoma. In this chain, TRBV30 is recombined with TRBJ2-2; no D gene call is confident. Here the CDR3 is given as CAWREQPTGELFF. The nucleotide sequence reads TGTGCCTGGAGGGAACAACCTACCGGGGAGCTGTTTTTT.